What follows are 5 T cell receptor beta chains derived from one specimen sequenced in a study of vaccination and CD4 T cells after COVID-19. These receptors' antigens are unknown. Regarding treatment: roughly 11-day PBMC culture with coronavirus spike peptide pools or control peptides (ViraFEST assay). Cultured CD4+ T cell DNA was sequenced using the Oncomine TCR Beta short-read assay. MiXCR, run by TCRdb on the PCR reads, gives a single entry per CDR3 protein. The sample contains 10,000 to 15,000 distinct CDR3 sequences, approximately 76% of which appear only once. Sequencing was done on a sample of CD4+ T cells from blood, cultured in vitro. These receptors all come from a human donor who had recovered from COVID-19.

The chain joins TRBV30 to TRBJ1-5, with D tentatively TRBD1 (5 bases). V was clipped by 5 bases and J by 7 bases, with 15 bases between them. Per germline, CDR1 GTSNPN and CDR2 SVGIG (reference sequence). The CDR3 loop spans 13 amino acids. Written as DNA, the CDR3 is TGTGCCTGGCGGGCATCGGGGGGACAGCCCCAGCATTTT. Protein sequence: CAWRASGGQPQHF.

V usage is TRBV27 and J usage is TRBJ2-2; possibly TRBD1 for D (5 bases). Germline CDR1 and CDR2: MNHEY and SMNVEV (reference sequence). V was pared by 5 bases and J by 4 bases, with 11 bases between. The CDR3 extends over 14 amino acids. The CDR3 loop is CASSLTRATGELFF. In nucleotides, the CDR3 is TGTGCCAGCAGTCTCACCAGGGCCACCGGGGAGCTGTTTTTT.

The J gene is TRBJ1-6, the V gene TRBV18; a possible D gene is TRBD1 (5 bases). This CDR3 is 12 amino acids long. Looked up from germline, CDR1 is KGHSH and CDR2 is LQKENI. V was trimmed by 8 bases and J by 10 bases, leaving 12 bases between them. The CDR3 DNA is TGTGCCAGCATGGGGGGACGGTCACCCCTCCACTTT. Amino acids: CASMGGRSPLHF.

The rearrangement uses TRBV7-8 and TRBJ1-2; 10 bases match TRBD1. CDR3 length equals 15 residues. CDR1 and CDR2 from the germline V gene are SGHVS and FQNEAQ. With V trimmed by 1 base and J by 4 bases, 3 bases remained unmatched. The CDR3 sequence: CASSLVDRGLYGYTF. CDR3 DNA: TGTGCCAGCAGCTTAGTAGACAGGGGGCTCTATGGCTACACCTTC.

The chain has TRBV6-4 and TRBJ1-1; D uncertain. CDR1 is MRHNA, CDR2 SNTAGT, per germline. This CDR3 contains 11 residues. With 7 bases removed from V and 6 bases from J, the gap between germline ends came to 9 bases. CDR3 amino acids: CASTGISEAFF. The CDR3 DNA follows: TGTGCCAGCACAGGAATATCTGAAGCTTTCTTT.